This T cell receptor (beta chain) emerged from a study of shared T cell receptors in the human thymus. Produced via immunoSEQ multiplex PCR; TCRdb's table is partial and in-frame only. This table has under 850,000 clones, more than 75% appearing once. In germline, CDR1 is SGHTA, CDR2 FQGNSA. The CDR3 totals 14 residues. V was clipped by 5 bases and J by 0 bases, with 8 bases between them. The same sample was also used in a study of human thymus T cells.

Material for sequencing was thymocytes. This sequence joins TRBV7-2 and TRBJ1-5; D is undetermined. This clonotype was sampled from a boy under two years old with a congenital heart defect. The CDR3 region is CASSDIYSNQPQHF. As DNA, the CDR3 is TGTGCCAGCAGCGACATTTATAGCAATCAGCCCCAGCATTTT. The full variable domain, its missing parts supplied by reference TRBV7-2 and TRBJ1-5, is GAGVSQSPSNKVTEKGKDVELRCDPISGHTALYWYRQSLGQGLEFLIYFQGNSAPDKSGLPSDRFSAERTGGSVSTLTIQRTQQEDSAVYLCASSDIYSNQPQHFGDGTRLSIL.